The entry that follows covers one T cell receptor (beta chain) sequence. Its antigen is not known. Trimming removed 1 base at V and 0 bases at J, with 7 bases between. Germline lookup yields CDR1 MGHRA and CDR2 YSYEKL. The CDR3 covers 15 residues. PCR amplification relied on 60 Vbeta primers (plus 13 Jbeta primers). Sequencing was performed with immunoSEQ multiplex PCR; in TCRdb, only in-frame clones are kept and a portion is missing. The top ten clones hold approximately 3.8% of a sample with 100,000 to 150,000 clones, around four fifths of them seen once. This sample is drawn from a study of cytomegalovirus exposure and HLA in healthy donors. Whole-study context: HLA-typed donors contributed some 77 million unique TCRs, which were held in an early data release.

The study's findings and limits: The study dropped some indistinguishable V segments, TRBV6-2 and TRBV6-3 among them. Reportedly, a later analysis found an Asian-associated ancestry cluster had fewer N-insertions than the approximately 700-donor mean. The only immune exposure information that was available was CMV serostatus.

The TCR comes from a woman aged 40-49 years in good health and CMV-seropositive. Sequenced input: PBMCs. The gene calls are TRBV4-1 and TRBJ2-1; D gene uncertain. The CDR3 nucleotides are TGCGCCAGCAGCCAAGGCCTAAGCTCCTACAATGAGCAGTTCTTC. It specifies CASSQGLSSYNEQFF.